This TCR beta chain came from a study of cytomegalovirus exposure and HLA in healthy donors. PCR involved 60 Vbeta and 13 Jbeta primers. The data were produced by immunoSEQ multiplex PCR, yet TCRdb's version contains in-frame clones alone and is incomplete. The sample holds about 95,000 clones; approximately 80% are singletons and the top ten take roughly 4%. This CDR3 region has 14 residues. Per germline, CDR1 LNHDA and CDR2 SQIVND (reference sequence). V was trimmed by 8 bases and J by 4 bases, leaving 15 bases between them. Study results and caveats: Immune exposure was documented only through CMV serostatus.

Concerning this clone: What it binds is unknown.

The receptor was isolated from a woman in her forties in good health and CMV-seropositive. The sequencing sample was made of PBMCs. V gene TRBV19 combines with J gene TRBJ1-5; no clear D gene. The CDR3 DNA follows: TGTGCCAGTCGGGCGGGCAGTGAAAATCAGCCCCAGCATTTT. This sequence encodes CASRAGSENQPQHF.